The 32 T cell receptor beta chains presented below share a single source sample, sequenced in a study of cytomegalovirus exposure and HLA in healthy donors. PCR amplification relied on 60 Vbeta primers (plus 13 Jbeta primers). Measured with immunoSEQ multiplex PCR; TCRdb has only the in-frame clones, and not every one. Of about 110,000 clones in the sample, 75% were seen once. The sample comprised PBMCs. Source of these receptors: a man in his forties or fifties in good health and CMV-seronegative.

This clone was counted a few times. The chain uses TRBV6-5 and TRBJ1-4; TRBD1 agrees at 9 bases. With 5 bases clipped from V and 7 bases from J, the junction kept 5 bases outside the gene matches. There are 14 residues in the CDR3. From germline, CDR1 is MNHEY and CDR2 SVGAGI. CDR3 region: CASSDTGGREKLFF. The DNA of the CDR3 is TGTGCCAGCAGTGATACAGGGGGCCGTGAAAAACTGTTTTTT.

The CDR3 nucleotides are TGCAGCGTTGAAAGCATCAATGAGCAGTTCTTC. Residues: CSVESINEQFF. This rearrangement joins TRBV29-1 to TRBJ2-1; the D is unclear. The CDR3 runs to 11 residues. Germline lookup yields CDR1 SQVTM and CDR2 ANQGSEA. V lost 2 bases, J lost 6 bases, and 5 bases lay in between.

This chain connects TRBV29-1 to TRBJ2-1; TRBD1 might be the D (6 bases). There are 13 residues in the CDR3. Germline CDR1 reads SQVTM; CDR2 reads ANQGSEA. The V end lost 4 bases, the J end lost 2 bases, and 9 bases lay between the germline ends. The CDR3 loop reads CSVGRGPYNEQFF. The DNA for the CDR3 is TGCAGCGTTGGCAGGGGCCCCTACAATGAGCAGTTCTTC.

This clone appeared once. The chain links TRBV2 to TRBJ2-3; 7 positions agree with TRBD2. This CDR3 spans 14 amino acids. Looked up from germline, CDR1 is SNHLY and CDR2 is FYNNEI. V lost 6 bases, J lost 0 bases, and 3 bases stayed unmatched. CDR3 sequence reads: CASSPSGSTDTQYF. The CDR3 DNA reads TGTGCCAGCAGCCCTAGCGGCAGCACAGATACGCAGTATTTT.

CDR3 bases: TGTGCCAGCAGCTTGAGTCAGGGCCCCCTAAAGCTGTTTTTT. Protein product: CASSLSQGPLKLFF. V and J are TRBV7-8 and TRBJ2-2; the D gene is possibly TRBD1 (5 bases). The CDR3 has 14 amino acids. Germline CDR1 reads SGHVS; CDR2 reads FQNEAQ. Trimming cost V 3 bases and J 12 bases, with 17 bases left between them.

The rearrangement uses TRBV7-9 and TRBJ2-3, with TRBD2 matching over 7 bases. CDR1 is SEHNR, CDR2 FQNEAQ, per germline (reference sequence). This CDR3 spans 16 amino acids. J lost 6 bases, V lost 1 base, and 10 bases had no gene match. For the CDR3, the DNA is TGTGCCAGCAGCTTAGGTGGAGGGGAGGGTCCGGATACGCAGTATTTT. Translation: CASSLGGGEGPDTQYF.

This clone was picked up a small number of times. The chain links TRBV19 to TRBJ2-5; no clear D. This CDR3 contains 14 residues. CDR1 LNHDA and CDR2 SQIVND come from the germline V gene (reference sequence). V was trimmed by 4 bases and J by 5 bases, leaving 14 bases between them. CDR3 region: CASSRSSGWETQYF. CDR3 nucleotides: TGTGCCAGTAGTAGGAGCTCCGGGTGGGAGACCCAGTACTTC.

This rearrangement joins TRBV7-7 to TRBJ2-3; 8 bases agree with TRBD2. V was clipped by 7 bases and J by 4 bases; unmatched bases: 7. The CDR3 length is 14 residues. Germline V lookup: CDR1 SSHAT, CDR2 FNYEAQ (reference sequence). The CDR3 protein is CASNSSGVPDTQYF. CDR3 nucleotide sequence: TGTGCCAGCAACAGTAGCGGGGTTCCAGATACGCAGTATTTT.

CDR3: CASRTSGGAFGANVLTF. CDR3 DNA sequence: TGTGCCAGCCGGACTAGCGGGGGGGCTTTTGGGGCCAACGTCCTGACTTTC. V is TRBV2 and J is TRBJ2-6; the match to TRBD2 covers 15 bases. Germline CDR1 reads SNHLY; CDR2 reads FYNNEI. Trimming took 8 bases from V and 3 from J; bases not matched to a gene: 5. CDR3 length: 17 amino acids.

The rearrangement joins TRBV5-4 to TRBJ2-7; maybe TRBD2 (5 bases). The germline gives CDR1 SGHNT, CDR2 YYREEE (reference sequence). The CDR3 is made up of 14 amino acids. Trimming cost V 3 bases and J 0 bases, with 10 bases left between them. CDR3 amino acids: CASSWSGNSYEQYF. DNA of the CDR3: TGTGCCAGCAGCTGGTCCGGGAACTCCTACGAGCAGTACTTC.

The chain links TRBV5-4 to TRBJ2-7; 8 bases map to TRBD2. CDR1 and CDR2 from the germline V gene are SGHNT and YYREEE (reference sequence). V shed 6 bases and J 6 bases; nucleotides not matched to a gene: 11. The CDR3 contains 14 residues. The chain's CDR3 is CASTYGGALSEQYF. The CDR3 DNA is TGTGCCAGCACATACGGGGGGGCCCTGTCCGAGCAGTACTTC.

The chain has TRBV5-1 and TRBJ2-1; 9 bases map to TRBD1. With 3 bases clipped from V and 6 bases from J, the junction kept 10 bases outside the gene matches. This CDR3 has 16 amino acids. Germline V CDR1 and CDR2: SGHRS, YFSETQ. The CDR3 sequence: CASSSGRQGDGNEQFF. CDR3 coding DNA: TGCGCCAGCAGCTCGGGCCGACAGGGGGACGGCAATGAGCAGTTCTTC.

The rearrangement joins TRBV7-8 to TRBJ2-1, with a weak D call TRBD2 (7 bases). The CDR3 length is 15 residues. V was clipped by 7 bases and J by 5 bases, with 18 bases between them. Germline CDR1 SGHVS, CDR2 FQNEAQ. CDR3 bases: TGTGCCAGCAATAGGAAGGGGGGGAGGAACAATGAGCAGTTCTTC. Translating it yields CASNRKGGRNNEQFF.

This chain connects TRBV6-6 to TRBJ2-1, with D perhaps matching TRBD2 (5 bases). This CDR3 has 16 residues. Germline lookup yields CDR1 MNHNY and CDR2 SVGAGI (reference sequence). V lost 4 bases and J lost 5, with 18 bases in between. In nucleotides, the CDR3 is TGTGCCAGCAGTTCCCTGCGGACTCGTCGGGACAATGAGCAGTTCTTC. Amino acids: CASSSLRTRRDNEQFF.

The rearrangement joins TRBV12-5 to TRBJ2-1; 7 bases align to TRBD2. Looked up from germline, CDR1 is LGHNT and CDR2 is FRNRAP. Trimming cost V 0 bases and J 5 bases; bases outside gene matches: 7. The CDR3 extends over 16 amino acids. The CDR3 nucleotides read TGTGCTAGTGGTTTGGTACGGGAGGTCACCCACAATGAGCAGTTCTTC. It specifies CASGLVREVTHNEQFF. Combining the CDR3 with reference TRBV12-5 and TRBJ2-1 gives the whole variable domain DARVTQTPRHKVTEMGQEVTMRCQPILGHNTVFWYRQTMMQGLELLAYFRNRAPLDDSGMPKDRFSAEMPDATLATLKIQPSEPRDSAVYFCASGLVREVTHNEQFFGPGTRLTVL.

This clone appeared a single time. The rearrangement joins TRBV11-2 to TRBJ1-1, with no clear D. Germline CDR1 and CDR2: SGHAT and FQNNGV. This CDR3 comprises 13 residues. V was shortened by 3 bases and J by 11 bases, with 16 bases between the two germline ends. The CDR3 nucleotides are TGTGCCAGCAGCTTCGGCGGGCTTGTAGACGCTTTCTTT. Amino acids: CASSFGGLVDAFF.

This chain uses TRBV7-7 with TRBJ2-2, with 12 bases matching TRBD2. V shed 3 bases and J 0 bases; nucleotides not matched to a gene: 11. Germline V gene data show CDR1 as SSHAT and CDR2 as FNYEAQ (reference sequence). The CDR3 loop spans 20 amino acids. The CDR3 sequence: CASSFRLAGDPDPNTGELFF. The CDR3 DNA follows: TGTGCCAGCAGCTTCCGACTAGCGGGGGACCCAGACCCGAACACCGGGGAGCTGTTTTTT.

The V and J genes are TRBV19 and TRBJ1-2, with D maybe TRBD1 (5 bases). The ends were cut back, 7 bases at V and 4 bases at J, with 10 bases in the middle. This CDR3 is 12 amino acids long. Germline lookup yields CDR1 LNHDA and CDR2 SQIVND (reference sequence). The CDR3 sequence is CASKQGAYGYTF. The CDR3 DNA follows: TGTGCCAGTAAGCAGGGTGCCTATGGCTACACCTTC.

The chain uses TRBV19 and TRBJ2-3; D is possibly TRBD2 (5 bases). The germline CDR1 and CDR2 sequences are LNHDA and SQIVND (reference sequence). The V end lost 5 bases, the J end lost 1 base, and 13 bases lay between the germline ends. This CDR3 contains 15 residues. DNA for the CDR3: TGTGCCAGTAGTCGTGACGGAGGTCGCACAGATACGCAGTATTTT. Translation gives CASSRDGGRTDTQYF.

The chain combines TRBV5-1 with TRBJ2-1; 12 bases line up with TRBD2. V gave up 5 bases and J gave up 1 base; unmatched junction bases: 4. Looked up from germline, CDR1 is SGHRS and CDR2 is YFSETQ. The CDR3 covers 16 residues. The DNA of the CDR3 is TGCGCCAGCAGACTAGCGGGGGGAGGGTCCTACAATGAGCAGTTCTTC. Its translation is CASRLAGGGSYNEQFF.

This clone is medium-sized. The rearrangement links TRBV6-4 to TRBJ2-3, with 9 positions matching TRBD1. The length of the CDR3 is 16 residues. V dropped 4 bases and J dropped 4; count of bases not matched to a gene: 9. Germline V gene sequence: CDR1 MRHNA, CDR2 SNTAGT. The CDR3 DNA reads TGTGCCAGCAGTGGTTTACCGGGACAGGGCTCAGATACGCAGTATTTT. Translation gives CASSGLPGQGSDTQYF.

The J gene is TRBJ2-1, the V gene TRBV27; 8 bases are shared with TRBD2. The trim removed 3 bases at V and 8 bases at J, leaving 6 bases unmatched. The CDR3 is 14 amino acids. CDR1 is MNHEY and CDR2 is SMNVEV in the germline V gene (reference sequence). This CDR3 is CASSLYGGAHEQFF. DNA for the CDR3: TGTGCCAGCAGTTTGTACGGGGGGGCTCATGAGCAGTTCTTC.

The V gene is TRBV10-3, the J gene TRBJ2-3, with D possibly matching TRBD2 (6 bases). Germline CDR1 ENHRY, CDR2 SYGVKD. The ends were cut back, 9 bases at V and 2 bases at J, with 15 bases in the middle. This CDR3 region has 14 residues. CDR3 in amino acids: CAIRDSSTTDTQYF. The CDR3 coding sequence is TGTGCCATAAGGGACTCCTCTACCACAGATACGCAGTATTTT.

The count of this clone is one. The genes are TRBV7-9 and TRBJ2-3, with TRBD2 matching 14 bases. CDR1 is SEHNR, CDR2 FQNEAQ, per germline (reference sequence). The CDR3 consists of 17 residues. V lost 3 bases to trimming and J lost 6 bases; unmatched junction nucleotides: 8. For the CDR3, the DNA is TGTGCCAGCAGCTTGGGACTAGCGGGGGACCGATCGGATACGCAGTATTTT. Its protein product is CASSLGLAGDRSDTQYF.

The chain has TRBV5-1 and TRBJ2-3; TRBD2 aligns across 9 bases. The CDR3 covers 16 residues. Trimming cost V 0 bases and J 3 bases; bases outside gene matches: 5. Germline V gene sequence: CDR1 SGHRS, CDR2 YFSETQ. CDR3 in amino acids: CASSLAAGGPTDTQYF. The CDR3 DNA sequence: TGCGCCAGCAGCTTGGCGGCGGGGGGGCCGACAGATACGCAGTATTTT.

This clone was recorded once. The genes are TRBV6-1 and TRBJ2-2; D gene ambiguous. The CDR3 has 16 amino acids. CDR1 is MNHNS and CDR2 is SASEGT in the germline V gene. Trimming stripped 3 bases from V and 0 bases from J, with 11 bases between. Here the CDR3 DNA reads TGTGCCAGCAGTGAGTCTGTGGGCACGAACACCGGGGAGCTGTTTTTT. It encodes CASSESVGTNTGELFF.

This clone occurred once. V gene TRBV6-5 combines with J gene TRBJ1-2; possibly TRBD1 for D (6 bases). Between the trimmed V and J ends, which lost 7 bases and 7 bases, there was a span of 16 bases. There are 13 residues in the CDR3. The germline gives CDR1 MNHEY, CDR2 SVGAGI. Written as DNA, the CDR3 is TGTGCCAGCACCCCTCTTAGAGGGGGTGGCTACACCTTC. It translates to CASTPLRGGGYTF.

The V call is TRBV6-5, the J call TRBJ2-7, with D perhaps TRBD1 (5 bases). CDR3 size: 13 residues. Trimming cost V 5 bases and J 2 bases, with 10 bases left between them. Germline CDR1 reads MNHEY; CDR2 reads SVGAGI. The CDR3 sequence is CASSTRQTYEQYF. CDR3 coding DNA: TGTGCCAGCAGTACGCGACAGACCTACGAGCAGTACTTC.

V gene TRBV6-1 combines with J gene TRBJ1-6; 8 positions agree with TRBD1. The CDR3 totals 16 residues. V shed 2 bases and J 9 bases; nucleotides not matched to a gene: 9. Germline V gene lookup returns CDR1 MNHNS and CDR2 SASEGT. The CDR3 sequence is CASSEWWQGASSPLHF. The CDR3 DNA is TGTGCCAGCAGTGAATGGTGGCAGGGGGCGAGTTCACCCCTCCACTTT.

V gene TRBV19 combines with J gene TRBJ1-2, with D possibly TRBD1 on 5 matching bases. The V end lost 3 bases, the J end lost 2 bases, and 13 bases lay between the germline ends. Germline V gene data show CDR1 as LNHDA and CDR2 as SQIVND (reference sequence). This CDR3 region has 15 residues. CDR3: CASSIQGGGNYGYTF. CDR3 coding DNA: TGTGCCAGTAGTATTCAGGGAGGAGGGAACTATGGCTACACCTTC.

This sequence joins TRBV23-1 and TRBJ2-7, with 8 bases that match TRBD2. TRBV23-1 is assigned to the ORF class and has an uncertain function. CDR3 length: 15 amino acids. V dropped 0 bases and J dropped 2; count of bases not matched to a gene: 3. CDR3 DNA sequence: TGCGCCAGCAGTCAATCTGGTAGCGGGGCCTACGAGCAGTACTTC. It translates to CASSQSGSGAYEQYF.

J is TRBJ1-2 and V is TRBV19; 8 positions agree with TRBD1. The length of the CDR3 is 16 residues. The germline gives CDR1 LNHDA, CDR2 SQIVND (reference sequence). Trimming at V came to 3 bases and at J to 8 bases, leaving 14 bases not matched to a gene. The CDR3: CASSIISGTGLGGYTF. The CDR3 DNA is TGTGCCAGTAGTATTATTTCCGGGACAGGACTAGGAGGCTACACCTTC.